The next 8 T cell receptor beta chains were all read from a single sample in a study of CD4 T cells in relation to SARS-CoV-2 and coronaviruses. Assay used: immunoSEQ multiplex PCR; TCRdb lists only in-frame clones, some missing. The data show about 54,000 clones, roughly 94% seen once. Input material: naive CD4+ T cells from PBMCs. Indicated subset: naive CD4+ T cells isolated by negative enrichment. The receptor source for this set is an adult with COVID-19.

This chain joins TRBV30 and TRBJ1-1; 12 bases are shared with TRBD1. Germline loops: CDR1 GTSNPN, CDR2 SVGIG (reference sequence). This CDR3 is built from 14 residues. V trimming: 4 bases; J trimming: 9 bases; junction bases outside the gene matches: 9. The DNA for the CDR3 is TGTGCCTGGACCGGGGGGGGACAGGGGGCTAAAGCTTTCTTT. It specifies CAWTGGGQGAKAFF.

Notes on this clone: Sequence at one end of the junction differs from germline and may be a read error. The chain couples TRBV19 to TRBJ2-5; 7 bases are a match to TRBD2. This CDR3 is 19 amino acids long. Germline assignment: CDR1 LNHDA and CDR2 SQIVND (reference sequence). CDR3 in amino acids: CARNTMIRSVAGNQEAQYF. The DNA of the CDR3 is TGTGCCAGGAATACTATGATCCGGTCGGTAGCGGGCAACCAAGAGGCCCAGTACTTC.

The DNA for the CDR3 is TGTGCCAGCAGTTTAACAGAAAACTATGGCTACACCTTC. It translates to CASSLTENYGYTF. The chain couples TRBV12-3 or TRBV12-4 to TRBJ1-2; D gene unclear. V lost 2 bases to trimming and J lost 2 bases, with 6 bases between them. The CDR3 runs to 13 residues.

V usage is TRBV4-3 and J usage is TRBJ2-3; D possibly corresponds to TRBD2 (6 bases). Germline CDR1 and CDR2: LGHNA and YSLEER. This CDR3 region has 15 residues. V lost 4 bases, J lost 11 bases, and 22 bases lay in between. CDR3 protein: CASSRLRRDQEGQYF. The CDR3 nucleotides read TGCGCCAGCAGCCGGTTAAGAAGGGACCAGGAGGGGCAGTATTTT.

CDR3: CASSLSGSSYNEQFF. In nucleotides, the CDR3 is TGTGCCAGCAGCTTGAGCGGGAGCTCCTACAATGAGCAGTTCTTC. The gene calls are TRBV11-3 and TRBJ2-1; 8 nucleotides agree with TRBD2. Germline CDR1 is SGHNT and CDR2 is YENEEA. The V segment lost 3 bases and the J segment 0 bases; nucleotides outside the gene matches: 1. The CDR3 is 15 amino acids.

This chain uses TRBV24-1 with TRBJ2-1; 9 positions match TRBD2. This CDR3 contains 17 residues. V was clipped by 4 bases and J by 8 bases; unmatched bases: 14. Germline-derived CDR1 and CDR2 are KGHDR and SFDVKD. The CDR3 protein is CATSDRGSSGSRHEQFF. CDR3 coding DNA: TGTGCCACCAGTGACCGAGGGAGTAGCGGGAGTAGACATGAGCAGTTCTTC.

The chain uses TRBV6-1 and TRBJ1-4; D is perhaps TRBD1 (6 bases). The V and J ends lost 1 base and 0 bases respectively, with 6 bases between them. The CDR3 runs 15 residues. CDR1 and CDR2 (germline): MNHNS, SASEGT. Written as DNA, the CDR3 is TGTGCCAGCAGTGAAGGGACAGCAACTAATGAAAAACTGTTTTTT. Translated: CASSEGTATNEKLFF.

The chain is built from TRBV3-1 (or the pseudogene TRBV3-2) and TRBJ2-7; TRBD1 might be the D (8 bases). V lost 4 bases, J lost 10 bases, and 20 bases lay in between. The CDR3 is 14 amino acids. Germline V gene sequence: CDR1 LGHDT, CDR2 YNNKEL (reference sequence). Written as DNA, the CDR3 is TGTGCCAGCAGCCCAAGTACAGGGGGGGTTCGACAGTACTTC. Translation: CASSPSTGGVRQYF.